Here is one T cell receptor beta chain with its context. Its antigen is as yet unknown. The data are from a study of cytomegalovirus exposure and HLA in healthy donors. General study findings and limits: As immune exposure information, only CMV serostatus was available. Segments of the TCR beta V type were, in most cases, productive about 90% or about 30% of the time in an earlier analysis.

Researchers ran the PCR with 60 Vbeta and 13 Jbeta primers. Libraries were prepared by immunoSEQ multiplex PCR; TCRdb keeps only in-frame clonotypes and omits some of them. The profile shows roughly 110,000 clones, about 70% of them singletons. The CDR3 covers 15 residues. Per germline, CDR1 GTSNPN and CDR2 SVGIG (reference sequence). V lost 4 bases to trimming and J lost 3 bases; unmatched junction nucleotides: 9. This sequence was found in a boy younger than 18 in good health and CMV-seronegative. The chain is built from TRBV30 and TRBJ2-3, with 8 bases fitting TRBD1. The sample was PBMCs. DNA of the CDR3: TGTGCCTGGAAAGCGGACAGGGTAGGGACAGATACGCAGTATTTT. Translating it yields CAWKADRVGTDTQYF.